Below are 26 T cell receptor beta chains sequenced from a single sample in a study of T cell changes during pregnancy in multiple sclerosis. Clones were sequenced by immunoSEQ multiplex PCR, and TCRdb holds only the in-frame ones, with some missing. The sample contains some 80,000 clones, 92% of which appear only once. The input for sequencing was peripheral blood, taken before pregnancy. Source of these receptors: a female donor with multiple sclerosis, enrolled in a pregnancy study.

The chain links TRBV6-1 to TRBJ2-5, with a possible D match to TRBD2 (6 bases). Germline V lookup: CDR1 MNHNS, CDR2 SASEGT. The CDR3 totals 14 residues. V lost 2 bases and J 5 bases, leaving 12 bases between the germline ends. The CDR3 sequence is CASSEPNGGETQYF. In nucleotides, the CDR3 is TGTGCCAGCAGTGAACCGAACGGAGGGGAGACCCAGTACTTC.

This chain joins TRBV25-1 and TRBJ2-7; 10 positions agree with TRBD1. V gave up 2 bases and J gave up 10 bases; unmatched junction bases: 11. The CDR3 is made up of 15 amino acids. Germline V gives CDR1 MGHDK, CDR2 SYGVNS. The CDR3 loop is CASSEISGQGTFQYF. CDR3 DNA: TGTGCCAGCAGTGAAATCTCGGGACAGGGGACGTTTCAGTACTTC.

In nucleotides, the CDR3 is TGTGCCAGTCGGCAGAACAGGGTTGACACTGAAGCTTTCTTT. This codes for CASRQNRVDTEAFF. V is TRBV19 and J is TRBJ1-1, with TRBD1 as a possible D gene (6 bases). V was pared by 8 bases and J by 3 bases, with 16 bases between. Looked up from germline, CDR1 is LNHDA and CDR2 is SQIVND (reference sequence). CDR3 length: 14 residues.

V and J are TRBV6-5 and TRBJ2-1, with 10 nucleotides matching TRBD2. V dropped 3 bases and J dropped 6; count of bases not matched to a gene: 2. The CDR3 length is 14 residues. Germline V gene sequence: CDR1 MNHEY, CDR2 SVGAGI. The CDR3 region is CASSYRTSGNEQFF. For the CDR3, the DNA is TGTGCCAGCAGTTATAGGACTAGCGGCAATGAGCAGTTCTTC.

This clone was recorded a few times. The J gene is TRBJ1-5, the V gene TRBV19; perhaps TRBD1 as D (5 bases). CDR1 LNHDA and CDR2 SQIVND come from the germline V gene (reference sequence). The CDR3 length is 15 residues. The V gene lost 3 bases and the J gene lost 4 bases, with 13 bases spanning the gap. The CDR3 reads CASSIGQGWNQPQHF. The DNA of the CDR3 is TGTGCCAGTAGTATTGGGCAGGGTTGGAATCAGCCCCAGCATTTT.

As DNA, the CDR3 is TGTGCCAGCAGCTTAGTCACCCGGCCGACTAGCGGCACAGATACGCAGTATTTT. Protein: CASSLVTRPTSGTDTQYF. The chain recombines TRBV7-9 with TRBJ2-3; TRBD2 matches 8 bases. Trimming cost V 1 base and J 1 base; bases outside gene matches: 10. Germline values: CDR1 SEHNR, CDR2 FQNEAQ (reference sequence). The CDR3 loop spans 18 amino acids.

The J gene is TRBJ2-1, the V gene TRBV30, with D unresolved. The V and J ends lost 5 bases and 4 bases respectively, with 9 bases between them. This CDR3 region has 12 residues. Germline assignment: CDR1 GTSNPN and CDR2 SVGIG (reference sequence). The CDR3 nucleotides read TGTGCCTGGGGGCGCGATTACAATGAGCAGTTCTTC. It is translated as CAWGRDYNEQFF.

The CDR3 loop reads CASSELGQGAEQYF. The CDR3 region has the DNA TGTGCCAGCAGTGAATTGGGACAGGGTGCCGAGCAGTACTTC. The chain has TRBV6-1 and TRBJ2-7; 9 nucleotides match TRBD1. After removal of 2 bases from V and 6 bases from J, the junction contained 5 bases not matched to a gene. There are 14 residues in the CDR3. CDR1 is MNHNS and CDR2 is SASEGT in the germline V gene.

The chain carries TRBV18 and TRBJ2-1, with D possibly TRBD2 on 5 matching bases. V was pared by 3 bases and J by 4 bases, with 10 bases between. CDR1 KGHSH and CDR2 LQKENI come from the germline V gene. The length of the CDR3 is 14 residues. The CDR3 loop reads CASSPGRQYNEQFF. CDR3 DNA sequence: TGTGCCAGCTCACCGGGGAGACAATACAATGAGCAGTTCTTC.

The genes are TRBV30 and TRBJ2-7; TRBD1 matches 10 bases. The CDR3 spans 16 residues. V was clipped by 2 bases and J by 5 bases; unmatched bases: 12. CDR1 and CDR2 from the germline V gene are GTSNPN and SVGIG (reference sequence). The CDR3 DNA is TGTGCCTGGAGTACCTGGGACAGGGGTCTCCGGGACGAGCAGTACTTC. This encodes CAWSTWDRGLRDEQYF.

The V gene is TRBV6-5, the J gene TRBJ2-1; 10 nucleotides agree with TRBD2. Germline loops: CDR1 MNHEY, CDR2 SVGAGI. The junction had 5 bases not matched to a gene; V was cut back by 7 bases and J by 2 bases. The CDR3 loop spans 15 amino acids. In DNA form, the CDR3 reads TGTGCCAGCACTGGGAGCGGGAGGGCCTACAATGAGCAGTTCTTC. Translating gives CASTGSGRAYNEQFF.

The chain links TRBV6-5 to TRBJ2-1; 9 positions agree with TRBD1. Germline CDR1 reads MNHEY; CDR2 reads SVGAGI. V lost 2 bases and J lost 4; bases outside the gene matches: 3. The CDR3 is 15 residues long. The CDR3 DNA reads TGTGCCAGCAGTTACCCGGGACAGGGATACAATGAGCAGTTCTTC. It encodes CASSYPGQGYNEQFF.

The chain employs TRBV10-3 and TRBJ2-3, with a tentative D call TRBD1 (5 bases). The CDR3 sequence is 13 residues long. V was clipped by 4 bases and J by 5 bases, with 10 bases between them. Germline V gives CDR1 ENHRY, CDR2 SYGVKD. This CDR3 reads CAISGQGEDTQYF. The CDR3 nucleotides read TGTGCCATCAGTGGGCAGGGCGAAGATACGCAGTATTTT.

The J gene is TRBJ2-1, the V gene TRBV6-5, with D hard to call. The CDR3 covers 15 residues. V lost 4 bases, J lost 2 bases, and 12 bases lay in between. Looked up from germline, CDR1 is MNHEY and CDR2 is SVGAGI. CDR3 DNA sequence: TGTGCCAGCAGTTCGGTACCAGGAACCTACAATGAGCAGTTCTTC. Protein sequence: CASSSVPGTYNEQFF.

The V call is TRBV5-1, the J call TRBJ2-4, with 7 bases aligning to TRBD1. The CDR3 sequence is 13 residues long. The germline CDR1 and CDR2 sequences are SGHRS and YFSETQ. The ends lost 4 bases at V and 5 bases at J; junction bases unmatched: 3. CDR3 DNA sequence: TGCGCCAGCAGCCATGGACAGGAAAACATTCAGTACTTC. It translates to CASSHGQENIQYF.

The chain uses TRBV13 and TRBJ2-2; D not resolved. The CDR3 has 14 amino acids. Trimming pared 0 bases from V and 1 base from J, leaving 3 bases between. Germline V lookup: CDR1 PRHDT, CDR2 FYEKMQ (reference sequence). The CDR3 is CASSLGGNTGELFF. The CDR3 coding sequence is TGTGCCAGCAGCTTAGGCGGGAACACCGGGGAGCTGTTTTTT.

The J gene is TRBJ2-1, the V gene TRBV6-5; no reliable D call. CDR1 and CDR2 (germline): MNHEY, SVGAGI. Trimming stripped 6 bases from V and 4 bases from J, with 13 bases between. CDR3 length equals 14 residues. CDR3 coding DNA: TGTGCCAGCAGGTCCCCAGTCCCATACAATGAGCAGTTCTTC. The encoded protein is CASRSPVPYNEQFF.

This clone was counted once. V gene TRBV9 combines with J gene TRBJ2-5; possible D gene TRBD2, 5 bases. V lost 0 bases and J 5 bases, leaving 14 bases between the germline ends. The CDR3 sequence is 15 residues long. CDR1 is SGDLS and CDR2 is YYNGEE in the germline V gene. CDR3 DNA: TGTGCCAGCAGCGTAGGGGCGGGCCCGACCGAGACCCAGTACTTC. This encodes CASSVGAGPTETQYF. The variable domain in full, completed from reference TRBV9 and TRBJ2-5, reads DSGVTQTPKHLITATGQRVTLRCSPRSGDLSVYWYQQSLDQGLQFLIQYYNGEERAKGNILERFSAQQFPDLHSELNLSSLELGDSALYFCASSVGAGPTETQYFGPGTRLLVL.

This clone was seen a single time. The chain joins TRBV6-5 to TRBJ2-1, with a tentative D call TRBD2 (5 bases). V lost 4 bases and J lost 5, with 9 bases in between. CDR1 and CDR2 (germline): MNHEY, SVGAGI. The CDR3 length is 13 residues. For the CDR3, the DNA is TGTGCCAGCAGTTTATACGGGGACAATGAGCAGTTCTTC. Its translation: CASSLYGDNEQFF.

This chain uses TRBV29-1 with TRBJ2-1, with D possibly matching TRBD1 (5 bases). Trimming shortened V by 3 bases and J by 6 bases, and 12 bases separated the two germline ends. Germline CDR1 and CDR2: SQVTM and ANQGSEA. The CDR3 spans 13 residues. CDR3 sequence: CSVDDRVGNEQFF. For the CDR3, the DNA is TGCAGCGTTGACGACAGAGTTGGCAATGAGCAGTTCTTC.

This clone has just one count. The genes are TRBV10-2 and TRBJ1-2; D is perhaps TRBD1 (6 bases). The CDR3 has 16 residues. CDR1 WSHSY and CDR2 SAAADI come from the germline V gene. V was pared by 6 bases and J by 4 bases, with 21 bases between. The CDR3 DNA reads TGCGCCAGCAGAAGTCGTGGGGGGGCCTCTGTCTATGGCTACACCTTC. Translated: CASRSRGGASVYGYTF.

This clone was seen only once. The chain uses TRBV11-1 and TRBJ2-3; 8 nucleotides agree with TRBD2. CDR1 is SGHAT and CDR2 is FQDESV in the germline V gene (reference sequence). CDR3 length: 16 amino acids. With 5 bases clipped from V and 5 bases from J, the junction kept 12 bases outside the gene matches. The CDR3 nucleotides are TGTGCCAGCAGCCCGGGACTAGGAACGGTTATAGATACGCAGTATTTT. It codes for CASSPGLGTVIDTQYF.

The table lists this clone with a count of one. The chain couples TRBV9 to TRBJ2-1; TRBD1 is a possible D gene (6 bases). Germline V gene data show CDR1 as SGDLS and CDR2 as YYNGEE. This CDR3 has 16 residues. V dropped 2 bases and J dropped 4 bases, with 16 bases sitting between them. The CDR3, as DNA: TGTGCCAGCAGCGTTTCGGACAGTAGCCTTTACAATGAGCAGTTCTTC. This gives the protein CASSVSDSSLYNEQFF.

This chain links TRBV2 with TRBJ1-3; TRBD1 matches at 9 bases. The CDR3 has 15 amino acids. Trimming at V came to 4 bases and at J to 3 bases, leaving 4 bases not matched to a gene. Germline V CDR1 and CDR2: SNHLY, FYNNEI. In nucleotides, the CDR3 is TGTGCCAGCAGTGTACAGGGGGCGGATGGAAACACCATATATTTT. Its translation is CASSVQGADGNTIYF. The full variable domain, in which reference TRBV2 and TRBJ1-3 provide the parts outside the CDR3, is EPEVTQTPSHQVTQMGQEVILRCVPISNHLYFYWYRQILGQKVEFLVSFYNNEISEKSEIFDDQFSVERPDGSNFTLKIRSTKLEDSAMYFCASSVQGADGNTIYFGEGSWLTVV.

This chain joins TRBV5-4 and TRBJ1-1, with TRBD1 matching 8 bases. Germline values: CDR1 SGHNT, CDR2 YYREEE (reference sequence). V gave up 4 bases and J gave up 7 bases; unmatched junction bases: 6. This CDR3 comprises 13 residues. CDR3 sequence: CASSPDRAYEAFF. The CDR3 DNA sequence: TGTGCCAGCAGCCCGGACAGGGCCTATGAAGCTTTCTTT. Together with reference TRBV5-4 and TRBJ1-1, the CDR3 gives the full variable domain: ETGVTQSPTHLIKTRGQQVTLRCSSQSGHNTVSWYQQALGQGPQFIFQYYREEENGRGNFPPRFSGLQFPNYSSELNVNALELDDSALYLCASSPDRAYEAFFGQGTRLTVV.

The V and J genes are TRBV28 and TRBJ2-7; a weak D match, TRBD1 (6 bases). From germline, CDR1 is MDHEN and CDR2 SYDVKM. V lost 5 bases and J 1 base, leaving 15 bases between the germline ends. The CDR3 runs 15 residues. In DNA form, the CDR3 reads TGTGCCAGCAGTATAACAGGGAGACAGTCCTACGAGCAGTACTTC. This gives the protein CASSITGRQSYEQYF.